What follows is one T cell receptor beta chain and its context. This CDR3 comprises 13 residues. Germline-derived CDR1 and CDR2 are SGHTA and FQGNSA. Trimming took off 5 bases at V and 7 bases at J, with 13 bases between the two ends. Each CDR3 protein gets one entry after TCRdb re-called the 5' RACE reads with MiXCR. The table has approximately 100,000 distinct CDR3 sequences, approximately 17% seen once. This sample is part of a study of early T cells in non-severe SARS-CoV-2 infection. This receptor was obtained from an adult who was a healthcare worker with PCR-confirmed SARS-CoV-2 infection or an uninfected control (not recorded which). The V call is TRBV7-2, the J call TRBJ2-3; D is perhaps TRBD1 (5 bases). Sample: whole blood. The CDR3, as DNA: TGTGCCAGCAGCCCAAGGGGCGGACATACGCAGTATTTT. Protein: CASSPRGGHTQYF.